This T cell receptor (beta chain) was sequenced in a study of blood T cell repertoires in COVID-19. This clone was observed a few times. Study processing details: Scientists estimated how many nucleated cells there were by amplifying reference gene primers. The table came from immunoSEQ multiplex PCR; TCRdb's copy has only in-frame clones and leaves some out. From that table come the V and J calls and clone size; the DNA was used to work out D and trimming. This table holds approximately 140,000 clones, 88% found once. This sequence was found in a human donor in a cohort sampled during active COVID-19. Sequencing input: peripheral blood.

CDR3 nucleotides: TGTGCCAGCAGCCAAATCCCCGGGGTGACCGGGGAGCTGTTTTTT. Protein sequence: CASSQIPGVTGELFF. The chain uses TRBV3-1 (or the pseudogene TRBV3-2) and TRBJ2-2, with TRBD2 as a possible D gene (5 bases). In germline, CDR1 is LGHDT, CDR2 YNNKEL (reference sequence). CDR3 length: 15 residues. V shed 2 bases and J shed 5 bases, with 12 bases lying between them.